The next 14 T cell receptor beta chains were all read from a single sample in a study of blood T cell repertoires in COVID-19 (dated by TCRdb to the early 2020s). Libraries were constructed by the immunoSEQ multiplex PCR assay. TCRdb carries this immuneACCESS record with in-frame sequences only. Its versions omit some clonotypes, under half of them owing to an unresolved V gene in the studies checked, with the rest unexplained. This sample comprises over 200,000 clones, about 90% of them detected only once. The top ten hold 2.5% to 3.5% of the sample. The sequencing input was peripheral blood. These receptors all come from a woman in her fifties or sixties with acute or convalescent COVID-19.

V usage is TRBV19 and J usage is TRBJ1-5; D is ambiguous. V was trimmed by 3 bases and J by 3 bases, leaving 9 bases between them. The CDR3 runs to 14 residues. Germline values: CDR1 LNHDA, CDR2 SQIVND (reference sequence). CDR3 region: CASSMRTVNQPQHF. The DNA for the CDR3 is TGTGCCAGTAGTATGCGAACAGTCAATCAGCCCCAGCATTTT.

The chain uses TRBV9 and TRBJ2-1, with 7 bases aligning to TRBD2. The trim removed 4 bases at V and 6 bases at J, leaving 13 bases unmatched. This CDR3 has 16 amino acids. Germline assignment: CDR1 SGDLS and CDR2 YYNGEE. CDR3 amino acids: CASSTRKRGPPNEQFF. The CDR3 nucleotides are TGTGCCAGCAGCACCCGCAAGCGGGGACCCCCCAATGAGCAGTTCTTC.

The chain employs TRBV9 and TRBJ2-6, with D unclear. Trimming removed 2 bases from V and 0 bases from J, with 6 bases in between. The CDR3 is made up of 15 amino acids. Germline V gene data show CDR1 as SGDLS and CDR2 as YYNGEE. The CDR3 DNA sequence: TGTGCCAGCAGCGTGATGAGCTCTGGGGCCAACGTCCTGACTTTC. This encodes CASSVMSSGANVLTF.

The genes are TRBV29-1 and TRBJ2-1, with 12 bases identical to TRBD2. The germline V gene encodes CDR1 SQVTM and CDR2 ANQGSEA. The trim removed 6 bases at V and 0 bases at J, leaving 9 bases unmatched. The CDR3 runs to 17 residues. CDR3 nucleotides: TGCAGCGTGCCCGGGACTAGCGGGTTAGGCTCCTACAATGAGCAGTTCTTC. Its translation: CSVPGTSGLGSYNEQFF.

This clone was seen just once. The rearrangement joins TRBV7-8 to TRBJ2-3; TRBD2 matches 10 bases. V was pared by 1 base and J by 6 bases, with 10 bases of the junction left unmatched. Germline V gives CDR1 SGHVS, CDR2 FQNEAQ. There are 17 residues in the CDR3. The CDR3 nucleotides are TGTGCCAGCAGCTTAGTTCCAGCGGGGGGGCCAGGGGATACGCAGTATTTT. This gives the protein CASSLVPAGGPGDTQYF. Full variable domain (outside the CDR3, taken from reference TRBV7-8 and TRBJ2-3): GAGVSQSPRYKVAKRGQDVALRCDPISGHVSLFWYQQALGQGPEFLTYFQNEAQLDKSGLPSDRFFAERPEGSVSTLKIQRTQQEDSAVYLCASSLVPAGGPGDTQYFGPGTRLTVL.

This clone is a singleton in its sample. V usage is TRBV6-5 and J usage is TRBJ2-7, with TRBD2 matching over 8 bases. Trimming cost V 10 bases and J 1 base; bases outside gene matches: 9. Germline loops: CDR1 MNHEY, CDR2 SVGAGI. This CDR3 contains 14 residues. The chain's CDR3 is CAIPRGAGSYEQYF. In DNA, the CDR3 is TGTGCCATACCGCGGGGGGCCGGATCCTACGAGCAGTACTTC.

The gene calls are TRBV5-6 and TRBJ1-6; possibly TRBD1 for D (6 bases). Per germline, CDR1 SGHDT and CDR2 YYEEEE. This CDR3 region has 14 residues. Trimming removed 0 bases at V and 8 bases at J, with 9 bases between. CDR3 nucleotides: TGTGCCAGCAGCTTGGGCCCAGGGGATTCACCCCTCCACTTT. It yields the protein CASSLGPGDSPLHF.

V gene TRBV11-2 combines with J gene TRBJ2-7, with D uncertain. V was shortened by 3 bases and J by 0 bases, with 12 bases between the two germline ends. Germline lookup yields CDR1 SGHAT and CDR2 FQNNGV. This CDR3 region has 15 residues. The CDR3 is CASSFAGASSYEQYF. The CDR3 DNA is TGTGCCAGCAGCTTCGCAGGCGCCAGCTCCTACGAGCAGTACTTC.

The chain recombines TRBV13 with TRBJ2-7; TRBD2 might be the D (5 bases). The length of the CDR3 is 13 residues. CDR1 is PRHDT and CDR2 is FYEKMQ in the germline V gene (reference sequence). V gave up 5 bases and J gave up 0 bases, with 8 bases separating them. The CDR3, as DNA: TGTGCCAGCAGCGCGGACTCCTCCTACGAGCAGTACTTC. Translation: CASSADSSYEQYF.

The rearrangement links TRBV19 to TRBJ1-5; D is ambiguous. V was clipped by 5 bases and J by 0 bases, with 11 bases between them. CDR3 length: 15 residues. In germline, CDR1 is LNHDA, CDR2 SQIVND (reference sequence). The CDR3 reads CASSPDTYSNQPQHF. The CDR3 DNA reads TGTGCCAGTAGTCCTGACACGTATAGCAATCAGCCCCAGCATTTT.

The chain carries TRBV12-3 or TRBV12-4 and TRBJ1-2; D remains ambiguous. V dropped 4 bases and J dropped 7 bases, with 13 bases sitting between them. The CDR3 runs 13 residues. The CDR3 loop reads CASSSREGGGYTF. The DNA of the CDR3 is TGTGCCAGCAGTTCACGGGAGGGCGGTGGCTACACCTTC.

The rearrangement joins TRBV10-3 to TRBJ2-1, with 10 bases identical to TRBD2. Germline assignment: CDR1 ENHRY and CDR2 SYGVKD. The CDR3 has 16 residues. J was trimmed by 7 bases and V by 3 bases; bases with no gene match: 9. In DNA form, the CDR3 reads TGTGCCATCAGTGAAAATTTGAGCGGGAGGGGGAATGAGCAGTTCTTC. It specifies CAISENLSGRGNEQFF.

The CDR3 region has the DNA TGTGCCAGCAGCCCTACGACAGGGGTTATGAACACTGAAGCTTTCTTT. As protein: CASSPTTGVMNTEAFF. This chain connects TRBV6-2 or TRBV6-3 to TRBJ1-1; 8 bases agree with TRBD1. Trimming at V came to 6 bases and at J to 0 bases, leaving 9 bases not matched to a gene. This CDR3 contains 16 residues. CDR1 and CDR2 from the germline V gene are MNHEY and SVGEGT.

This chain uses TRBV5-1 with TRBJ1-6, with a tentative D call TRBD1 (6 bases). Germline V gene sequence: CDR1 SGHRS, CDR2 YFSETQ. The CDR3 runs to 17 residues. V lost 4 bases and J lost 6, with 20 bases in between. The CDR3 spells CASSRENRDVGNSPLHF. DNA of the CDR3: TGCGCCAGCAGCCGCGAGAACAGGGACGTGGGTAATTCACCCCTCCACTTT. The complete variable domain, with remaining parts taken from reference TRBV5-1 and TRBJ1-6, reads KAGVTQTPRYLIKTRGQQVTLSCSPISGHRSVSWYQQTPGQGLQFLFEYFSETQRNKGNFPGRFSGRQFSNSRSEMNVSTLELGDSALYLCASSRENRDVGNSPLHFGNGTRLTVT.